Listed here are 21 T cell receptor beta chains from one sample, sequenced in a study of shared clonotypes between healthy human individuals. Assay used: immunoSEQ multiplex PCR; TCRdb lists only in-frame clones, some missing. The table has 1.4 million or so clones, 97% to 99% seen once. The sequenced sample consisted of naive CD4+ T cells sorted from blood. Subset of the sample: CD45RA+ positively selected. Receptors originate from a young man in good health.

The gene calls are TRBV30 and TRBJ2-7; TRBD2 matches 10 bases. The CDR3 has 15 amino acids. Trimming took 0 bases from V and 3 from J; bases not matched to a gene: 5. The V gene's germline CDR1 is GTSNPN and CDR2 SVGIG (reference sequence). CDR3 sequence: CAWSVSGLAFYEQYF. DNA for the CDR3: TGTGCCTGGAGTGTCTCGGGACTAGCGTTCTACGAGCAGTACTTC.

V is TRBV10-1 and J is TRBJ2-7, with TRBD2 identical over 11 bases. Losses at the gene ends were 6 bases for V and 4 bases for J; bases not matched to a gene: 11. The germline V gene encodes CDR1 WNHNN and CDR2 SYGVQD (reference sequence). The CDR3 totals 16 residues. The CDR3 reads CASSANALAGAYEQYF. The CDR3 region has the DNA TGCGCCAGCAGCGCCAACGCACTAGCGGGAGCGTACGAGCAGTACTTC.

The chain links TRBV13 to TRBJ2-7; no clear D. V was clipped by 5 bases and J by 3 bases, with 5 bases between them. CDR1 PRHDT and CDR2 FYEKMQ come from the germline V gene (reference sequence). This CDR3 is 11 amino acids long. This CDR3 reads CASSRIYEQYF. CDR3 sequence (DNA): TGTGCCAGCAGCCGAATCTACGAGCAGTACTTC.

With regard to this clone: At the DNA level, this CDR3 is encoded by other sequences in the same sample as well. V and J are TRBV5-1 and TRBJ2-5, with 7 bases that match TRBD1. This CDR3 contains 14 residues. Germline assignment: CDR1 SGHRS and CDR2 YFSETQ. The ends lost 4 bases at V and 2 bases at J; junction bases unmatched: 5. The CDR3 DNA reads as TGCGCCAGCAGCCCTGGGACAGCACAAGAGACCCAGTACTTC. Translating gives CASSPGTAQETQYF.

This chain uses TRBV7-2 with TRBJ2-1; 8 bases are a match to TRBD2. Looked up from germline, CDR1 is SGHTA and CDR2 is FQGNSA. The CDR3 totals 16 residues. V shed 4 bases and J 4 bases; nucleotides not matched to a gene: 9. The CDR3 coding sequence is TGTGCCAGCAGCTATAGGACTGCGGGGGGTTACAATGAGCAGTTCTTC. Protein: CASSYRTAGGYNEQFF.

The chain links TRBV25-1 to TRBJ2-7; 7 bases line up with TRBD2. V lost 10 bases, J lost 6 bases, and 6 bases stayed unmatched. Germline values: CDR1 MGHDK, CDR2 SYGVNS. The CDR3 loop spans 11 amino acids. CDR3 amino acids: CATAGVGEQYF. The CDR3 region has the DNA TGTGCCACCGCGGGGGTAGGCGAGCAGTACTTC.

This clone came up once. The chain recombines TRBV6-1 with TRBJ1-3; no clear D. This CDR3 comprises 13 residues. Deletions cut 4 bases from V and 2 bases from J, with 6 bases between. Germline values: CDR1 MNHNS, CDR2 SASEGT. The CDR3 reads CASSVEAGNTIYF. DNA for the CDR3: TGTGCCAGCAGTGTCGAGGCTGGAAACACCATATATTTT.

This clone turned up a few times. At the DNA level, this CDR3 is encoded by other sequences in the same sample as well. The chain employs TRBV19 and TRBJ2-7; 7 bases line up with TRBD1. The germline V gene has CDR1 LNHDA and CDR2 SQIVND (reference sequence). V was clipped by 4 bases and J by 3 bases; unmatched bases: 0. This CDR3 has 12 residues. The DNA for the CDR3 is TGTGCCAGTAGTAGGGACAGCTACGAGCAGTACTTC. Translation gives CASSRDSYEQYF.

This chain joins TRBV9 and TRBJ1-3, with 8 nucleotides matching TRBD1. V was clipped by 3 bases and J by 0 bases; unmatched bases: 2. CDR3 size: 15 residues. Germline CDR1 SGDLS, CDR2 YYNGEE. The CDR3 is CASSGGQDSGNTIYF. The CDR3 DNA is TGTGCCAGCAGCGGGGGACAGGACTCTGGAAACACCATATATTTT.

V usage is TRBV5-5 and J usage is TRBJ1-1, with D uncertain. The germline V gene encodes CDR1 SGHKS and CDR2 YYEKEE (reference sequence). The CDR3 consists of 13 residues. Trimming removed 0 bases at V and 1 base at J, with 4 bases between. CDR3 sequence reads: CASSLGENTEAFF. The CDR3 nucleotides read TGTGCCAGCAGCTTGGGAGAGAACACTGAAGCTTTCTTT.

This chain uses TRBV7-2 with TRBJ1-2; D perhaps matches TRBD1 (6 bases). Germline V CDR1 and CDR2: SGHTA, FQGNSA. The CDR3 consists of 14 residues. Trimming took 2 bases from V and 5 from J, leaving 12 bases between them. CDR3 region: CASSLSLTGYGYTF. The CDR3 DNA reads TGTGCCAGCAGCTTATCCTTAACAGGGTATGGCTACACCTTC.

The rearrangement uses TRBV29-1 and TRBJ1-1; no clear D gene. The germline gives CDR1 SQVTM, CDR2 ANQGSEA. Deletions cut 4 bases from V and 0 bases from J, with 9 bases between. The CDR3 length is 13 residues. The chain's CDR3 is CSVVGLMNTEAFF. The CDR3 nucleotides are TGCAGCGTTGTAGGACTGATGAACACTGAAGCTTTCTTT. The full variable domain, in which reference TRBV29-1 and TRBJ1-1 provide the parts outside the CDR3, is SAVISQKPSRDICQRGTSLTIQCQVDSQVTMMFWYRQQPGQSLTLIATANQGSEATYESGFVIDKFPISRPNLTFSTLTVSNMSPEDSSIYLCSVVGLMNTEAFFGQGTRLTVV.

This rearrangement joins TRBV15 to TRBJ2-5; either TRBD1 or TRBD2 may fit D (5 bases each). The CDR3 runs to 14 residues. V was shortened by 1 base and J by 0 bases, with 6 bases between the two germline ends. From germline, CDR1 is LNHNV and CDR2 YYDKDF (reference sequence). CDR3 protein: CATSRGGYQETQYF. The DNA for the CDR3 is TGTGCCACCAGCAGAGGGGGGTACCAAGAGACCCAGTACTTC.

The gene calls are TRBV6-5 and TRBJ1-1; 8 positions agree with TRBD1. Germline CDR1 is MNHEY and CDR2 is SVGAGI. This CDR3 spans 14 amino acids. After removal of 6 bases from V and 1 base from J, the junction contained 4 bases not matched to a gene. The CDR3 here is CASRPDRANTEAFF. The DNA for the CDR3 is TGTGCCAGCAGACCGGACAGGGCGAACACTGAAGCTTTCTTT.

CDR3 loop: CSTQGSYTEAFF. Written as DNA, the CDR3 is TGCAGCACACAGGGTTCGTACACTGAAGCTTTCTTT. The V gene is TRBV29-1, the J gene TRBJ1-1; the D gene is possibly TRBD1 (6 bases). In germline, CDR1 is SQVTM, CDR2 ANQGSEA. The CDR3 loop spans 12 amino acids. V lost 8 bases and J lost 3, with 13 bases in between.

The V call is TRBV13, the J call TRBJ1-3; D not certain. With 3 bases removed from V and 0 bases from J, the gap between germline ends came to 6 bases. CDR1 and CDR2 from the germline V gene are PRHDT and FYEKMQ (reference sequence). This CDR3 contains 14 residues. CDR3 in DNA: TGTGCCAGCAGCTTTGGCAGCTCTGGAAACACCATATATTTT. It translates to CASSFGSSGNTIYF.

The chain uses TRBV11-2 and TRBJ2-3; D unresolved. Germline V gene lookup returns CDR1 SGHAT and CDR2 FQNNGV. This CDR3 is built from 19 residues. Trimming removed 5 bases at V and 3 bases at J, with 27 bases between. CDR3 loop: CASSPQTSTGVLGTDTQYF. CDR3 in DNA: TGTGCCAGCAGCCCGCAGACCAGCACCGGAGTACTGGGGACAGATACGCAGTATTTT.

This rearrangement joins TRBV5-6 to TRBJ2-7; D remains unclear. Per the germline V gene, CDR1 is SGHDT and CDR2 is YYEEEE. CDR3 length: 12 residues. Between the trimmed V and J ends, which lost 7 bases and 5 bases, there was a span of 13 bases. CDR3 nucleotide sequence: TGTGCCAGCCCCCGCCGGCCGGACGAGCAGTACTTC. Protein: CASPRRPDEQYF.

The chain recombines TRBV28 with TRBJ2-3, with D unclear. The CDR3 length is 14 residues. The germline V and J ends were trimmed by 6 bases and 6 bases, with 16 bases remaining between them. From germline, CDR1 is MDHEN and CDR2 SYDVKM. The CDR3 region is CASSPPLRSDTQYF. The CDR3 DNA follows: TGTGCCAGCAGCCCGCCTCTTCGGTCGGATACGCAGTATTTT.

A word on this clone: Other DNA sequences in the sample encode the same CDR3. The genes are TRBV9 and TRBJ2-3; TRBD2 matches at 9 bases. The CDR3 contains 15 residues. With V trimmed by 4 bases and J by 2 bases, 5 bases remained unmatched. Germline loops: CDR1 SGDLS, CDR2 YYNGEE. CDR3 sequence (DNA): TGTGCCAGCAGCCCGCGGGAGGGATCCACAGATACGCAGTATTTT. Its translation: CASSPREGSTDTQYF.

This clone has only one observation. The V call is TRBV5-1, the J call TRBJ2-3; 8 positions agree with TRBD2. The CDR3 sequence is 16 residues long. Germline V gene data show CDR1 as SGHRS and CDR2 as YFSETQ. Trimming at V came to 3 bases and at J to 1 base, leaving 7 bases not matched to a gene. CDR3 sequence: CASSSKTSAGTDTQYF. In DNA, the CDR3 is TGCGCCAGCAGCTCTAAGACTAGCGCCGGCACAGATACGCAGTATTTT.